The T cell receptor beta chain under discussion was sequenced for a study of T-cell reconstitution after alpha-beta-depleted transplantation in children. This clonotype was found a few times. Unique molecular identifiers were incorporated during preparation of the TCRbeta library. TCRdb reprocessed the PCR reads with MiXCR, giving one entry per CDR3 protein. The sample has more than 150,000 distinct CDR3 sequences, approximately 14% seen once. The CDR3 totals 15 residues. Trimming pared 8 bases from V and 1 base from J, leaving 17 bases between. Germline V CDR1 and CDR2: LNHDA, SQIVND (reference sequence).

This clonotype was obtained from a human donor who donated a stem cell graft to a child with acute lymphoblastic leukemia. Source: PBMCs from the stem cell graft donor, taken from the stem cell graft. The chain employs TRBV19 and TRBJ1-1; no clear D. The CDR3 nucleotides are TGTGCCAGTCGACTCCCACGAAAGGGGAACACTGAAGCTTTCTTT. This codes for CASRLPRKGNTEAFF.